A single TCR beta chain is shown here with its context. Antigen: not known. This was the immunoSEQ version 4 assay in survey mode. Each sample used up to about 1 ug genomic DNA diluted to 10 ng/uL. The table came from immunoSEQ multiplex PCR; TCRdb's copy has only in-frame clones and leaves some out. The sample lists some 37,000 clones, around 86% occurring once. The sample belongs to a study of persistence of HIV-infected CD4 T cells. Study context: Median time on suppressive ART was less than nine years.

The stimulus was an HIV-1 Gag 15-mer peptide pool, about 1 ug/peptide/mL. CD40L-negative CD69-negative CD45RO-high memory CD4+ T cells were sorted as populations depleted of antigen-responding cells. Adults with HIV-1 started suppressive ART while chronically infected. The clonotype comes from an adult with HIV. The donor label of this sample is uncertain. The source was cultured CD4+ T cells from PBMCs, collected from a patient who received antiretroviral therapy.

CDR3 sequence (DNA): TGTGCCAGTAGTTTCGGGACAGGGGACAATCAGCCCCAGCATTTT. Amino acid sequence: CASSFGTGDNQPQHF. The V call is TRBV19, the J call TRBJ1-5; 10 positions match TRBD1. V lost 5 bases to trimming and J lost 3 bases; unmatched junction nucleotides: 4. Germline CDR1 and CDR2: LNHDA and SQIVND (reference sequence). The CDR3 extends over 15 amino acids. The variable domain in full, completed from reference TRBV19 and TRBJ1-5, reads DGGITQSPKYLFRKEGQNVTLSCEQNLNHDAMYWYRQDPGQGLRLIYYSQIVNDFQKGDIAEGYSVSREKKESFPLTVTSAQKNPTAFYLCASSFGTGDNQPQHFGDGTRLSIL.